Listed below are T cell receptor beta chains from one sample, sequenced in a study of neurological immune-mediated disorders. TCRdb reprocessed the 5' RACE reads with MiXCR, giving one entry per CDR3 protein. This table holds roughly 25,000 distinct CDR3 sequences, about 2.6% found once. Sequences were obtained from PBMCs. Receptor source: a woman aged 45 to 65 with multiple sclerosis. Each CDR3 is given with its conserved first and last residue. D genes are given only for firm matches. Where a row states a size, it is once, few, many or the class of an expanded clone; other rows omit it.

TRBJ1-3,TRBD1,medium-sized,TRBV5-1,TGCGCCAGCAGCCTGACAGGGATGAACACCATATATTTT,CASSLTGMNTIYF
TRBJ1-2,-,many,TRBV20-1,TGCAGTGCTAGAGGGGGGACTACTTATGGCTACACCTTC,CSARGGTTYGYTF
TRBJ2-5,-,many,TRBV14,TGTGCCAGCAGCCAAGATCTCGGCTCGAACCAGTACTTC,CASSQDLGSNQYF
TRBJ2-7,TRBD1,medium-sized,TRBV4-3,TGCGCCAGCAGCCTCGGGACAGGGGGCTCCTACGAGCAGTACTTC,CASSLGTGGSYEQYF
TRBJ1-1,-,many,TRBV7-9,TGTGCCAGCAGCTCCTCGAGCCGGGGGGGTGAAGCTTTCTTT,CASSSSSRGGEAFF
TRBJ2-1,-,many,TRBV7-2,TGTGCCAGCAGCTTATATCGGGGATCCTACAATGAGCAGTTCTTC,CASSLYRGSYNEQFF
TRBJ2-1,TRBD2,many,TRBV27,TGTGCCAGCAGTCCCCTAGCGGCCTACAATGAGCAGTTCTTC,CASSPLAAYNEQFF
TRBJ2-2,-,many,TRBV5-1,TGCGCCAGCAGCCCGGAGGGGGAGAGGACCGGGGAGCTGTTTTTT,CASSPEGERTGELFF
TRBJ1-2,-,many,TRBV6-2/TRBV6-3,TGTGCCAGCAGTTACTCGAGAGGGAACAACTATGGCTACACCTTC,CASSYSRGNNYGYTF
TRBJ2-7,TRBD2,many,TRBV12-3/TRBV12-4,TGTGCCAGCAGTCCCGCCAGCGGGACCTACGAGCAGTACTTC,CASSPASGTYEQYF
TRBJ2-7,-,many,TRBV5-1,TGCGCCAGCAGCCTGGACAGCGGCTACGAGCAGTACTTC,CASSLDSGYEQYF
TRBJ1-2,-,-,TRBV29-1,TGCAGCGTCACCGATCCAAACTATGGCTACACCTTC,CSVTDPNYGYTF
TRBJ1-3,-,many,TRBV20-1,TGCAGTGCTTCTGGGACTGCTGAACCGTCCACCATATATTTT,CSASGTAEPSTIYF
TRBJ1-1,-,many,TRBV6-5,TGTGCCAGCAGTTACCGCCGCGGGGGGCGGAACACTGAAGCTTTCTTT,CASSYRRGGRNTEAFF
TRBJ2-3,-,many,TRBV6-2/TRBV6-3,TGTGCCAGCAGCCGGGACTCCCCTCTAGGTACGCAGTATTTT,CASSRDSPLGTQYF
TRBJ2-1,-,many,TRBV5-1,TGCGCCAGCAGCTTGGGAGGGGTCCCCTCCAATGAGCAGTTCTTC,CASSLGGVPSNEQFF
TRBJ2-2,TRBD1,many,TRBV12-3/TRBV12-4,TGTGCCAGCAGTATCTCACGGACAGGGAACACCGGGGAGCTGTTTTTT,CASSISRTGNTGELFF
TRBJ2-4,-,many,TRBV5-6,TGTGCCAGCAGCCAGCACATTCTAGCCAAAAACATTCAGTACTTC,CASSQHILAKNIQYF
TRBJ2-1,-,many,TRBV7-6,TGTGCCAGCAGCTTAGCTGGAGGGAACTACAATGAGCAGTTCTTC,CASSLAGGNYNEQFF
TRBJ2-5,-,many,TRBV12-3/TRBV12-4,TGTGCCAGCACTTGGGGCCAGGGGGAGACCCAGTACTTC,CASTWGQGETQYF
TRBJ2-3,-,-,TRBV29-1,TGCAGCGCCGTGGAGGGGACAGATACGCAGTATTTT,CSAVEGTDTQYF
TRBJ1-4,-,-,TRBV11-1,TGTGCCAGCAGCTTAGACGGATCAACTAATGAAAAACTGTTTTTT,CASSLDGSTNEKLFF
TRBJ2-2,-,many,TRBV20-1,TGCAGTGCTAGAGATGCCTTTCTCTCCGGGGAGCTGTTTTTT,CSARDAFLSGELFF